These T cell receptor beta chains were read from a single sample in a study of ipilimumab plus nivolumab after autologous stem cell transplantation. Method: immunoSEQ multiplex PCR; TCRdb's copy keeps in-frame clones and lacks some. Here the sample spans approximately 20,000 clones, about three quarters being singletons. The sample was PBMCs, taken in a trial of ipilimumab plus nivolumab as post-transplant consolidation. The receptor source for this set is a male donor with diffuse large B-cell lymphoma. CDR3s include the opening cysteine and the closing phenylalanine or tryptophan. D genes are given only for firm matches. Size tells how often a clone was seen (once, few, many) or the class of an expanded clone, and some rows leave it out.

clone_size | j_call | v_call | d_call | cdr3_nt | cdr3_aa
. | TRBJ2-2 | TRBV5-1 | TRBD1 | TGCGCCAGCAGCACGGACAGGGACGGGGAGCTGTTTTTT | CASSTDRDGELFF
. | TRBJ1-4 | TRBV28 | . | TGTGCCAGCAGTTTAATTAGTTCGGACGGACTTAATGAAAAACTGTTTTTT | CASSLISSDGLNEKLFF
few | TRBJ2-1 | TRBV11-1 | TRBD2 | TGTGCCAGCAGCTTAACTACAGCGGGGGGGCCCCACAATGAGCAGTTCTTC | CASSLTTAGGPHNEQFF
. | TRBJ2-2 | TRBV18 | TRBD1 | TGTGCCAGCTCATCCCAGGCCCACAGGGGTACGAACACCGGGGAGCTGTTTTTT | CASSSQAHRGTNTGELFF
once | TRBJ1-3 | TRBV18 | TRBD1 | TGTGCCAGCTCACAAGGACAGGGTAAAATATCTGGAAACACCATATATTTT | CASSQGQGKISGNTIYF
. | TRBJ2-3 | TRBV5-1 | . | TGCGCCAGCAGCTCAGGCGCCACAGCAGATACGCAGTATTTT | CASSSGATADTQYF
many | TRBJ2-3 | TRBV6-5 | . | TGTGCCAGCAGTTTAAGTGACAGACGCACAGATACGCAGTATTTT | CASSLSDRRTDTQYF
. | TRBJ2-7 | TRBV5-1 | TRBD1 | TGCGCCAGCAGCCCGCCTGGGACAGGGACGTACGAGCAGTACTTC | CASSPPGTGTYEQYF
. | TRBJ1-3 | TRBV7-2 | . | TGTGCCAGCAGTTATCAGGGCTTCCGAAACACCATATATTTT | CASSYQGFRNTIYF
. | TRBJ1-3 | TRBV11-2 | . | TGTGCCAGCAGCCCGATTGGCGGGGGAAACACCATATATTTT | CASSPIGGGNTIYF
. | TRBJ2-2 | TRBV30 | TRBD1 | TGTGCCTCCGACAGGGGCAAGAACACCGGGGAGCTGCTTTTT | CASDRGKNTGELLF
. | TRBJ2-1 | TRBV5-6 | . | TGTGCCAGCAGCTTGTCCCTAAATGAGCAGTTCTTC | CASSLSLNEQFF
. | TRBJ2-1 | TRBV7-9 | TRBD2 | TGTGCCAGCAGCCTTATGGCGGGGGAGGGTGAGCAGTTCTTC | CASSLMAGEGEQFF
. | TRBJ2-3 | TRBV28 | . | TGTGCCAGCAGCCATTCGCAGGGTCCAGATACGCAGTATTTT | CASSHSQGPDTQYF
. | TRBJ2-6 | TRBV28 | . | TGTGCCAGCAGTTTATGGGGGGCAGGGGCCAACGTCCTGACTTTC | CASSLWGAGANVLTF
. | TRBJ1-3 | TRBV5-1 | . | TGCGCCAGCAGGCCAATTTCGGCGGGCTCTGGAAACACCATATATTTT | CASRPISAGSGNTIYF
. | TRBJ2-5 | TRBV7-9 | TRBD2 | TGTGCCAGCCAAGCCACTAGCGGGGGGGCAGGGACCCAGTACTTC | CASQATSGGAGTQYF
. | TRBJ1-2 | TRBV6-1 | . | TGTGCCAGCAGTGAAGACGGGGCTAACTATGGCTACACCTTC | CASSEDGANYGYTF
. | TRBJ1-4 | TRBV6-1 | TRBD1 | TGTGCCAGCAGTGGGTTGACAGGGAGTAATGAAAAACTGTTTTTT | CASSGLTGSNEKLFF
. | TRBJ2-1 | TRBV11-3 | TRBD2 | TGTGCCAGCAGCTTACTCGGGCAGGGAGGGAATGAGCAGTTCTTC | CASSLLGQGGNEQFF
once | TRBJ2-1 | TRBV21-1 | . | TGTGCCAGCAGGTGGACAGGCCGGTCCCACTCCTACAATGAGCAGTTCTTC | CASRWTGRSHSYNEQFF
once | TRBJ2-7 | TRBV6-1 | . | TGTGCCAGCAGTGTACCGGACAGCTCCTACGAGCAGTACTTC | CASSVPDSSYEQYF
. | TRBJ1-2 | TRBV5-6 | . | TGTGCCAGCAGCCACCGGGACAACTATGGCTACACCTTC | CASSHRDNYGYTF
once | TRBJ1-2 | TRBV18 | . | TGTGCCAGCTCACCGGCTAGGGACACCTATGGCTACACCTTC | CASSPARDTYGYTF
few | TRBJ2-5 | TRBV7-9 | . | TGTGCCAGCAGCTTCTGGGAAGAGACCCAGTACTTC | CASSFWEETQYF
. | TRBJ1-2 | TRBV29-1 | TRBD1 | TGCAGCGTTGAAGGACAGGGCAACTATGGCTACACCTTC | CSVEGQGNYGYTF
. | TRBJ2-1 | TRBV4-2 | . | TGTGCCAGCAGCCAACGCGATTCCTACAATGAGCAGTTCTTC | CASSQRDSYNEQFF
. | TRBJ1-5 | TRBV2 | TRBD1 | TGTGCCAGCAGTGCTACAGGGGGCAATCAGCCCCAGCATTTT | CASSATGGNQPQHF
. | TRBJ2-2 | TRBV5-1 | TRBD1 | TGCGCCAGCAGCTTGGGACAGGGCCCCTCGAACACCGGGGAGCTGTTTTTT | CASSLGQGPSNTGELFF
few | TRBJ1-2 | TRBV6-5 | . | TGTGCCAGCCGTGAGGGACGTAGCTACACCTTC | CASREGRSYTF
. | TRBJ2-6 | TRBV28 | TRBD1 | TGTGCCAGCAGTTCAACAGGGGTCGGGGCCAACGTCCTGACTTTC | CASSSTGVGANVLTF
. | TRBJ2-1 | TRBV10-2 | . | TGCGCCAGCACGGGGGTAAGGTCCTACAATGAGCAGTTCTTC | CASTGVRSYNEQFF
. | TRBJ1-1 | TRBV30 | . | TGTGCCTGGAGTGTCGACACGAACACTGAAGCTTTCTTT | CAWSVDTNTEAFF
. | TRBJ2-2 | TRBV9 | TRBD2 | TGTGCCAGCAGCGCCAGACTAGCGGGGGGGAACACCGGGGAGCTGTTTTTT | CASSARLAGGNTGELFF
few | TRBJ2-1 | TRBV7-3 | TRBD2 | TGTGCCAGCAGCTACCACGCTAGCGGGGGGAATGAGCAGTTCTTC | CASSYHASGGNEQFF
. | TRBJ1-2 | TRBV19 | . | TGTGCCAGTAGTCCGGGGCCCTATGGCTACACCTTC | CASSPGPYGYTF
. | TRBJ2-1 | TRBV7-9 | TRBD1 | TGTGCCAGCAGACAGGGGGCGGGTGGCAATGAGCAGTTCTTC | CASRQGAGGNEQFF
few | TRBJ1-2 | TRBV2 | . | TGTGCCAGCAGGGGCAGGGCTGGCTACACCTTC | CASRGRAGYTF
. | TRBJ1-5 | TRBV7-2 | . | TGTGCCAGCAGCTTAGGGGGGGATCAGCCCCAGCATTTT | CASSLGGDQPQHF
. | TRBJ1-4 | TRBV6-5 | TRBD1 | TGTGCCAGCAGTTACGGAGGGGGCGCAATCGAAAAACTGTTTTTT | CASSYGGGAIEKLFF
. | TRBJ2-5 | TRBV9 | . | TGTGCCAGCAGCGATTGGGGGGAGACCCAGTACTTC | CASSDWGETQYF
once | TRBJ1-1 | TRBV5-1 | . | TGCGCCAGCAGCGCACAGGGCCTAAACACTGAAGCTTTCTTT | CASSAQGLNTEAFF
. | TRBJ1-4 | TRBV6-5 | . | TGTGCCAGCAGCCGACGGGAGCCAACTAATGAAAAACTGTTTTTT | CASSRREPTNEKLFF
. | TRBJ1-2 | TRBV5-1 | . | TGCGCCAGCAGCTTGGAGCCCAGGGCAGGAATATCGTTCTATGGCTACACCTTC | CASSLEPRAGISFYGYTF
. | TRBJ2-1 | TRBV12-5 | . | TGTGCTAGTGGTTTCCCAGGATCTGAGCAGTTCTTC | CASGFPGSEQFF
. | TRBJ2-3 | TRBV7-2 | . | TGTGCCAGCAGCTTATCGAGCGGGCGTAGCACAGATACGCAGTATTTT | CASSLSSGRSTDTQYF
. | TRBJ1-6 | TRBV9 | TRBD1 | TGTGCCAGCAGCGTAGAGGACAGGTTTAATTCACCCCTCCACTTT | CASSVEDRFNSPLHF
. | TRBJ1-5 | TRBV5-3 | . | TGTGCCAGAAGCTTGCCCGGAGGTTGGGGCAATCAGCCCCAGCATTTT | CARSLPGGWGNQPQHF
. | TRBJ2-5 | TRBV4-2 | TRBD2 | TGTGCCAGCAGCCAAGCACTCTTGACTAGCGGGGGGCAGGGCCCGAAAGAGACCCAGTACTTC | CASSQALLTSGGQGPKETQYF
. | TRBJ2-5 | TRBV6-5 | . | TGTGCCAGCAGTTACGAAGGGTCGGGGACCCAGTACTTC | CASSYEGSGTQYF
many | TRBJ2-5 | TRBV19 | . | TGTGCCAGTAGTATAGATTGGGGCGGACCGGAGACCCAGTACTTC | CASSIDWGGPETQYF
. | TRBJ1-1 | TRBV28 | TRBD1 | TGTGCCAGCAGCATACCTGGGACAGGGAAGACTGAAGCTTTCTTT | CASSIPGTGKTEAFF
few | TRBJ2-1 | TRBV7-9 | . | TGTGCCAGCAGCTTAGTGGGGGGATACTACAATGAGCAGTTCTTC | CASSLVGGYYNEQFF
medium-sized | TRBJ2-7 | TRBV6-5 | . | TGTGCCAGCAGTTACTCAAATAGTCGCCGGCATGACGAGCAGTACTTC | CASSYSNSRRHDEQYF
. | TRBJ2-4 | TRBV5-1 | TRBD1 | TGCGCCAGCATACTGCCCCGACAGGGCCTAGCCAAAAACATTCAGTACTTC | CASILPRQGLAKNIQYF